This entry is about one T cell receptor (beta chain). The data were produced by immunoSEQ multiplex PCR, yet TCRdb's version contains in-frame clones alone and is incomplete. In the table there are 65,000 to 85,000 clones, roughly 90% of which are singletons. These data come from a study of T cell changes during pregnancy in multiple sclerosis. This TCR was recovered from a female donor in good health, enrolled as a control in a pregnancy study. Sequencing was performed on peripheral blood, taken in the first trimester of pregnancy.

The DNA of the CDR3 is TGCGCCAGCAGCCAAGATAACAGGGAACGCCAGCCCCAGCATTTT. This codes for CASSQDNRERQPQHF. This rearrangement joins TRBV4-1 to TRBJ1-5; perhaps TRBD1 as D (6 bases). The CDR3 loop spans 15 amino acids. In germline, CDR1 is MGHRA, CDR2 YSYEKL. V lost 0 bases and J 7 bases, leaving 13 bases between the germline ends.